These T cell receptor beta chains were read from a single sample in a study of PD-L1 blockade in urothelial cancer. Profiled with immunoSEQ multiplex PCR; TCRdb holds only in-frame clones, not every one. The table has 35,000 to 50,000 clones, roughly 91% seen once. This sample comprised PBMCs, obtained around atezolizumab (anti-PD-L1) treatment. These receptors were collected from a woman aged 55 to 70 with urothelial cancer. Each CDR3 is given with its conserved first and last residue. D genes are given only for firm matches. Clone size is shown for a subset of rows, as once, few, many or a class of expanded clone.

d_call,clone_size,j_call,v_call,cdr3_aa,cdr3_nt
NA,NA,TRBJ2-1,TRBV4-3,CASSQGVGSGSNGQFF,TGCGCCAGCAGCCAAGGTGTCGGGAGTGGGTCCAATGGGCAGTTCTTC
TRBD1,NA,TRBJ2-3,TRBV19,CASRTSDRSLSDTQYF,TGTGCCAGTAGAACCTCGGACAGGTCGTTGTCAGATACGCAGTATTTT
NA,NA,TRBJ2-7,TRBV2,CASSEAPRKDYEQYF,TGTGCCAGCAGTGAAGCCCCCAGGAAGGACTACGAGCAGTACTTC
TRBD2,NA,TRBJ2-7,TRBV13,CASSPLVGGVYEQYF,TGTGCCAGCAGCCCCCTCGTGGGAGGGGTATACGAGCAGTACTTC
NA,once,TRBJ1-6,TRBV7-3,CASSLRPAGYNSPLHF,TGTGCCAGCAGCTTAAGGCCGGCAGGCTATAATTCACCCCTCCACTTT
NA,NA,TRBJ1-5,TRBV15,CATSRDHGGVDSNQPQHF,TGTGCCACCAGCAGAGATCACGGAGGGGTGGATAGCAATCAGCCCCAGCATTTT
NA,NA,TRBJ2-3,TRBV28,CASSPYFMRYATSTDTQYF,TGTGCCAGCAGTCCCTATTTTATGAGGTATGCAACTAGCACAGATACGCAGTATTTT
NA,once,TRBJ1-2,TRBV9,CASSLGAIYGYTF,TGTGCCAGCAGCCTTGGGGCCATCTATGGCTACACCTTC
NA,once,TRBJ2-2,TRBV28,CASRTQGSNTGELFF,TGTGCCAGCAGAACCCAGGGGTCGAACACCGGGGAGCTGTTTTTT
NA,NA,TRBJ2-2,TRBV6-5,CASTEYRPNTGELFF,TGTGCCAGTACAGAATATCGGCCTAACACCGGGGAGCTGTTTTTT
TRBD1,NA,TRBJ1-5,TRBV5-4,CASSLDRGDQPQHF,TGTGCCAGCAGCTTGGACAGGGGAGATCAGCCCCAGCATTTT
NA,NA,TRBJ1-4,TRBV19,CASSMIDRTTNEKLFF,TGTGCCAGTAGTATGATCGACAGGACAACTAATGAAAAACTGTTTTTT
NA,NA,TRBJ1-5,TRBV7-8,CASSLAQNSNQPQHF,TGTGCCAGCAGCTTAGCCCAAAATAGCAATCAGCCCCAGCATTTT
TRBD2,few,TRBJ2-7,TRBV7-2,CASSTSGGLSYEQYF,TGTGCCAGCAGCACTAGCGGGGGGCTTTCCTACGAGCAGTACTTC
NA,NA,TRBJ2-7,TRBV7-6,CASSPGGIQYF,TGTGCCAGCAGCCCAGGCGGGATCCAGTACTTC
TRBD2,NA,TRBJ2-7,TRBV29-1,CSVATSVHEQYF,TGCAGCGTTGCGACTAGCGTACACGAGCAGTACTTC
TRBD1,NA,TRBJ2-1,TRBV6-1,CASSELQGAILGSNEQFF,TGTGCCAGCAGTGAATTACAGGGGGCAATTCTCGGAAGCAATGAGCAGTTCTTC
TRBD1,once,TRBJ1-2,TRBV5-4,CAIWTGGFGYTF,TGTGCCATCTGGACAGGGGGCTTTGGCTACACCTTC
TRBD1,NA,TRBJ1-1,TRBV27,CASSQQGWDTEAFF,TGTGCCAGCAGCCAACAGGGGTGGGACACTGAAGCTTTCTTT
TRBD1,NA,TRBJ1-2,TRBV9,CASSVEGQGDRNYGYTF,TGTGCCAGCAGCGTAGAGGGGCAGGGGGACCGGAACTATGGCTACACCTTC
NA,NA,TRBJ2-6,TRBV12-2,CASRLGADRGSDSGANVLTF,TGTGCAAGTCGCCTGGGGGCGGACAGGGGGTCTGATTCTGGGGCCAACGTCCTGACTTTC
NA,NA,TRBJ2-1,TRBV6-6,CASSQPEVQFF,TGTGCCAGCAGTCAACCGGAGGTCCAGTTCTTC
NA,NA,TRBJ2-7,TRBV5-6,CASSITFYEQYF,TGTGCCAGCAGCATCACTTTCTACGAGCAGTACTTC
NA,NA,TRBJ1-2,TRBV7-2,CASSLAVNRDSGYTF,TGTGCCAGCAGCTTAGCGGTTAACAGGGATTCTGGCTACACCTTC
TRBD1,NA,TRBJ2-7,TRBV4-3,CASSQEYGTGLSHEQYF,TGCGCCAGCAGCCAAGAGTACGGGACAGGGCTATCGCACGAGCAGTACTTC
TRBD2,NA,TRBJ2-1,TRBV5-1,CASSLGTRNNEQFF,TGCGCCAGCAGCTTAGGGACTAGGAATAATGAGCAGTTCTTC
NA,NA,TRBJ1-4,TRBV7-9,CASSLWGGTTNEKLFF,TGTGCCAGCAGCTTGTGGGGCGGGACAACTAATGAAAAACTGTTTTTT
NA,NA,TRBJ2-2,TRBV27,CASSLLDFGELFF,TGTGCCAGCAGTTTGCTGGACTTCGGGGAGCTGTTTTTT